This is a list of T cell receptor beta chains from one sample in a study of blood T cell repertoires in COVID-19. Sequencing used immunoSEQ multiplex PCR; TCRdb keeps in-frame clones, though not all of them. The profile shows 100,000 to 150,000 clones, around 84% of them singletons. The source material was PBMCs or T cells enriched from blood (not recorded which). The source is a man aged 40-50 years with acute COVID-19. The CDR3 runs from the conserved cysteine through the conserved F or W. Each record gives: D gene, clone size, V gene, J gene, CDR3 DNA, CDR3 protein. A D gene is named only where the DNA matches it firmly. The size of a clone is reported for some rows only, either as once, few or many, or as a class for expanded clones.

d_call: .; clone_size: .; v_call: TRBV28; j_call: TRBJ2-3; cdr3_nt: TGTGCCAGCTCTACAGATACGCAGTATTTT; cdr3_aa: CASSTDTQYF
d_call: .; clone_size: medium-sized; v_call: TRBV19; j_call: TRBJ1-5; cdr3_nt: TGTGCCAGTACATGGGCCCTCTCGGGCAATCAGCCCCAGCATTTT; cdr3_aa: CASTWALSGNQPQHF
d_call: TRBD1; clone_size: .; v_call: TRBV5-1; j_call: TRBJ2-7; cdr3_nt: TGCGCCAGCAGCTTGGGTCGGGACAGATCCTCCTACGAGCAGTACTTC; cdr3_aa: CASSLGRDRSSYEQYF
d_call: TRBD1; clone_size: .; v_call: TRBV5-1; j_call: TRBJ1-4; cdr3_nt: TGCGCCAGCAGCCCCGGGACAGGACATGAAAAACTGTTTTTT; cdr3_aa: CASSPGTGHEKLFF
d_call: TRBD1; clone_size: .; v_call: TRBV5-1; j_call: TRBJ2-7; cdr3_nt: TGCGCCAGCAGCTTGGAGGGACAGGGAGTCCACGAGCAGTACTTC; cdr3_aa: CASSLEGQGVHEQYF
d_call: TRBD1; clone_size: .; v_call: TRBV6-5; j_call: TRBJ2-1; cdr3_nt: TGTGCCAGCAGGGACGCGGGACAGGACTACAATGAGCAGTTCTTC; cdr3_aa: CASRDAGQDYNEQFF
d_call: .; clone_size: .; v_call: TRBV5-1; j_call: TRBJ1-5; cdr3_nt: TGCGCCAGCAGCTATACACCAAATCAGCCCCAGCATTTT; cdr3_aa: CASSYTPNQPQHF
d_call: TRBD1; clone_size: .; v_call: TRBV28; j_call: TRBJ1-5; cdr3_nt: TGTGCCAGCAGTTCGGGGACAGGGTCTCTTTCCAATCAGCCCCAGCATTTT; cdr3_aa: CASSSGTGSLSNQPQHF
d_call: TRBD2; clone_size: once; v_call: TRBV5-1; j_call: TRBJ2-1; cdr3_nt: TGCGCCAGCAGCTTGGAACTAGCGGGGCCTTACAATGAGCAGTTCTTC; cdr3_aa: CASSLELAGPYNEQFF
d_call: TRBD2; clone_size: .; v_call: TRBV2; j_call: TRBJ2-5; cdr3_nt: TGTGCCAGCAGTGAACGCGGGAGGGCGGAGACCCAGTACTTC; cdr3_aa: CASSERGRAETQYF
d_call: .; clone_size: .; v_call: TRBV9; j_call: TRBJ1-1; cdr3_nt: TGTGCCAGCAGCGCGGACAGTTCGCCGAACACTGAAGCTTTCTTT; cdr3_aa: CASSADSSPNTEAFF
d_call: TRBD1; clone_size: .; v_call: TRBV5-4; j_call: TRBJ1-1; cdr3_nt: TGTGCCAGCAGCCCGGACAGGACGATGAACACTGAAGCTTTCTTT; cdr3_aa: CASSPDRTMNTEAFF
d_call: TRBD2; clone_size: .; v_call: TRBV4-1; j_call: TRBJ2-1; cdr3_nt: TGCGCCAGCAGCCAAGGGGATCTTAGCGGGAGAACTTACAATGAGCAGTTCTTC; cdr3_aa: CASSQGDLSGRTYNEQFF
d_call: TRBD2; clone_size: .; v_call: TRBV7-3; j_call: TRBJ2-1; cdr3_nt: TGTGCCAGCAGCCCACTAGCGGGAGGCGGGAATGAGCAGTTCTTC; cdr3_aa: CASSPLAGGGNEQFF
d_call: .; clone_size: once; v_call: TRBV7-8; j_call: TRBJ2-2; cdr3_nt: TGTGCCAGCAGCCCGGGACTCCAAGGCGGGGAGCTGTTTTTT; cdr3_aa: CASSPGLQGGELFF
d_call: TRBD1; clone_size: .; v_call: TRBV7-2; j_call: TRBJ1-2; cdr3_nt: TGTGCCAGCAGCTTAGTCGGACAGGCCTATGGCTACACCTTC; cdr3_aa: CASSLVGQAYGYTF
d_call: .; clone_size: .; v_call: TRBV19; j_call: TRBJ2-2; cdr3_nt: TGTGCCAGTAGTATAGAGGGAGCCGGCACCGGGGAGCTGTTTTTT; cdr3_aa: CASSIEGAGTGELFF
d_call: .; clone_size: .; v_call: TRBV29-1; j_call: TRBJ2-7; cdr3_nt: TGCAGCGTTGAAGAGGGAGAGGGAGGCGAGCAGTACTTC; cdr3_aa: CSVEEGEGGEQYF
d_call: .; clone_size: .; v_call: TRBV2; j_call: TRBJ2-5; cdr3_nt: TGTGCCAGCAGTGAAGTACCACAGGGAATCGGAGAGACCCAGTACTTC; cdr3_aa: CASSEVPQGIGETQYF
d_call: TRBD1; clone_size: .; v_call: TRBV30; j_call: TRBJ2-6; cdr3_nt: TGTGCCTGGCGAGGGTTGACAGGGGATGGAAATGGGGCCAACGTCCTGACTTTC; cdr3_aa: CAWRGLTGDGNGANVLTF
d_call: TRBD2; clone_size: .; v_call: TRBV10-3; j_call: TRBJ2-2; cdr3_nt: TGTGCCATCAGTAGCGGGGGGGCCCGGAACACCGGGGAGCTGTTTTTT; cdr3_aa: CAISSGGARNTGELFF
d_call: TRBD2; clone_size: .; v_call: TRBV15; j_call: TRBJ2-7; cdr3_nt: TGTGCCACCAGCAGCCCGGGAGGGGCGGGTTTTTACGAGCAGTACTTC; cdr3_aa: CATSSPGGAGFYEQYF
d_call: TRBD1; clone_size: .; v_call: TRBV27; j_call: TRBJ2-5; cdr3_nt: TGTGCCAGCCGTACCGGGACAGGGGGCGGAGAGACCCAGTACTTC; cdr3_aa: CASRTGTGGGETQYF
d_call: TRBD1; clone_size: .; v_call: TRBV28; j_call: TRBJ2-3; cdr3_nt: TGTGCCAGCAGTTCCCCGGGGACAGGGACAGATACGCAGTATTTT; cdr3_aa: CASSSPGTGTDTQYF
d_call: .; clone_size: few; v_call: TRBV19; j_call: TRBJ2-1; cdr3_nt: TGTGCCAGTAGGCGAACAGAAGTCTCCTACAATGAGCAGTTCTTC; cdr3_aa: CASRRTEVSYNEQFF
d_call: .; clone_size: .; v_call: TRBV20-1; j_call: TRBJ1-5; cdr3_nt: TGCAGTGCTACAAAGGGGCAGCCCCAGCATTTT; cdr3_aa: CSATKGQPQHF
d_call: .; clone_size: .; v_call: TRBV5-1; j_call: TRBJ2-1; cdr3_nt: TGCGCCAGCAGGGCGACTATCCGCAATGAGCAGTTCTTC; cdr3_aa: CASRATIRNEQFF
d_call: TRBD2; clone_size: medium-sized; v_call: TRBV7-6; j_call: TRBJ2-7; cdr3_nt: TGTGCCAGCAGCCCTATTGTAGCGGGAGGGACAGGGCGGCAGTACTTC; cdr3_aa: CASSPIVAGGTGRQYF
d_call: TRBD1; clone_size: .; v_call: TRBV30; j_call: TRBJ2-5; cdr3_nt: TGTGCCTGTAACAGGGGACAAGAGACCCAGTACTTC; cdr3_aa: CACNRGQETQYF
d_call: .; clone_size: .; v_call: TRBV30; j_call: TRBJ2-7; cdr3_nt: TGTGCCTGGAGTCATCCGGACAGACGACCTTATATTTACGAGCAGTACTTC; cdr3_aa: CAWSHPDRRPYIYEQYF
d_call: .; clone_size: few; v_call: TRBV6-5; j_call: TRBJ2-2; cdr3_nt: TGTGCCAGCAGTTACACTTACACCGGGGAGCTGTTTTTT; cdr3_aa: CASSYTYTGELFF